The 30 T cell receptor beta chains below were found in one sample sequenced in a study of cytomegalovirus exposure and HLA in healthy donors. 60 Vbeta and 13 Jbeta primers were used in PCR. Using immunoSEQ multiplex PCR, the repertoire was profiled, and TCRdb retains in-frame clones only, with some absent. Of 85,000 to 100,000 clones in the sample, approximately 89% are singletons; the top ten hold 8.5% to 10%. Sample: PBMCs. These receptors were taken from a man aged 25-45 years in good health and CMV-seropositive.

Worth noting for this clone: The sample holds other DNA sequences that translate to the same CDR3. This chain links TRBV6-1 with TRBJ1-5; TRBD1 might be the D (5 bases). This CDR3 contains 15 residues. The V gene lost 5 bases and the J gene lost 10 bases, with 21 bases spanning the gap. From germline, CDR1 is MNHNS and CDR2 SASEGT. The DNA for the CDR3 is TGTGCCAGCAGTAACGGAGGGGCCACGGAGCAACCCCAGCATTTT. Amino acids: CASSNGGATEQPQHF.

The J gene is TRBJ2-7, the V gene TRBV27, with a possible D match to TRBD1 (6 bases). The V end was cut by 4 bases, the J end by 3 bases, with 7 bases between. The CDR3 runs 12 residues. Germline V gene lookup returns CDR1 MNHEY and CDR2 SMNVEV (reference sequence). In DNA, the CDR3 is TGTGCCAGCAGTTCACAGGGCTACGAGCAGTACTTC. Translating gives CASSSQGYEQYF.

The CDR3 reads CASSFTGDPYEQYF. In DNA, the CDR3 is TGTGCCAGCAGCTTTACGGGAGACCCCTACGAGCAGTACTTC. This chain connects TRBV11-2 to TRBJ2-7; D is perhaps TRBD2 (6 bases). The germline V gene has CDR1 SGHAT and CDR2 FQNNGV. Trimming took off 3 bases at V and 2 bases at J, with 11 bases between the two ends. CDR3 size: 14 residues.

This clone was found a few times. CDR3 DNA sequence: TGTGCCAGCAAGGAAGCGGGAGTGCTGGGCGAGCAGTACTTC. It codes for CASKEAGVLGEQYF. The rearrangement uses TRBV7-9 and TRBJ2-7, with 8 positions matching TRBD2. The CDR3 sequence is 14 residues long. The germline V gene encodes CDR1 SEHNR and CDR2 FQNEAQ (reference sequence). J gave up 6 bases and V 7 bases, and 11 bases lay outside the gene matches.

This rearrangement joins TRBV4-1 to TRBJ2-5; 9 nucleotides line up with TRBD1. The J call could be wrong; TRBJ2-7 is a better fit for the DNA end. Looked up from germline, CDR1 is MGHRA and CDR2 is YSYEKL. The CDR3 extends over 17 amino acids. Written as DNA, the CDR3 is TGCGCCAGCAGCCAAACCGGGACAGGGAAGGTTAGATACGAGCAGTACTTC. Its protein product is CASSQTGTGKVRYEQYF.

The J gene is TRBJ2-5, the V gene TRBV28, with 9 bases lining up with TRBD2. TRBJ2-7 explains the end of the DNA better; the J call may be wrong. CDR1 is MDHEN and CDR2 is SYDVKM in the germline V gene. CDR3 length: 13 amino acids. The CDR3 region has the DNA TGTGCCAGCAGAGGACTAGCGCCGCGCGAGCAGTACTTC. Its protein product is CASRGLAPREQYF.

The chain carries TRBV19 and TRBJ2-7, with 7 nucleotides matching TRBD1. With V trimmed by 5 bases and J by 6 bases, 7 bases remained unmatched. CDR1 is LNHDA, CDR2 SQIVND, per germline (reference sequence). The CDR3 sequence is 13 residues long. The CDR3 coding sequence is TGTGCCAGTAGTGTGGGACAGAGTCCCGAGCAGTACTTC. This translates into CASSVGQSPEQYF.

V gene TRBV5-1 combines with J gene TRBJ1-4; 7 bases are shared with TRBD1. Unmatched junction bases numbered 5, after V lost 4 bases and J lost 5 bases. The CDR3 sequence is 14 residues long. The germline V gene has CDR1 SGHRS and CDR2 YFSETQ. The CDR3 reads CASSVDRENEKLFF. The DNA for the CDR3 is TGCGCCAGCAGCGTCGACAGGGAGAATGAAAAACTGTTTTTT. Together with reference TRBV5-1 and TRBJ1-4, the CDR3 gives the full variable domain: KAGVTQTPRYLIKTRGQQVTLSCSPISGHRSVSWYQQTPGQGLQFLFEYFSETQRNKGNFPGRFSGRQFSNSRSEMNVSTLELGDSALYLCASSVDRENEKLFFGSGTQLSVL.

This chain connects TRBV10-3 to TRBJ2-7; possibly TRBD1 for D (6 bases). This CDR3 is 15 amino acids long. The germline V gene has CDR1 ENHRY and CDR2 SYGVKD. The ends were cut back, 5 bases at V and 5 bases at J, with 19 bases in the middle. In DNA form, the CDR3 reads TGTGCCATCAGTCAGCATTCGGACAGAGGGCACGAGCAGTACTTC. Translating gives CAISQHSDRGHEQYF.

This sequence joins TRBV7-2 and TRBJ1-3; D uncertain. The germline CDR1 and CDR2 sequences are SGHTA and FQGNSA. This CDR3 has 15 residues. The germline V and J ends were trimmed by 5 bases and 1 base, with 12 bases remaining between them. CDR3 nucleotides: TGTGCCAGCAGCCCCGGGGATAGGTCTGGAAACACCATATATTTT. This encodes CASSPGDRSGNTIYF.

The chain is built from TRBV28 and TRBJ1-2, with unresolved D. The CDR3 length is 14 residues. V lost 4 bases, J lost 7 bases, and 16 bases lay in between. Germline values: CDR1 MDHEN, CDR2 SYDVKM. The CDR3 loop reads CASSSVGYQAGYTF. The CDR3, as DNA: TGTGCCAGCAGTTCGGTCGGATATCAGGCTGGCTACACCTTC.

The chain carries TRBV2 and TRBJ1-3; D is perhaps TRBD1 (5 bases). Trimming pared 3 bases from V and 8 bases from J, leaving 14 bases between. Germline lookup yields CDR1 SNHLY and CDR2 FYNNEI. This CDR3 contains 14 residues. The CDR3, as DNA: TGTGCCAGCAGTGATCAGGGCGGTGAGGACACCATATATTTT. Translated: CASSDQGGEDTIYF.

The chain has TRBV5-4 and TRBJ2-1; 13 positions match TRBD2. The germline V gene encodes CDR1 SGHNT and CDR2 YYREEE (reference sequence). CDR3 length: 15 amino acids. V was clipped by 4 bases and J by 6 bases; unmatched bases: 4. As DNA, the CDR3 is TGTGCCAGCAGCCCCGGGACTAGCGGGACCAATGAGCAGTTCTTC. Translation: CASSPGTSGTNEQFF.

This clone was found once. The CDR3, as DNA: TGTGCCAGCAGTTGGGGACAGGGGGCTTCCTACGAGCAGTACTTC. This encodes CASSWGQGASYEQYF. V is TRBV28 and J is TRBJ2-7, with 12 nucleotides matching TRBD1. Germline CDR1 reads MDHEN; CDR2 reads SYDVKM. The CDR3 totals 15 residues. V lost 4 bases, J lost 1 base, and 2 bases stayed unmatched.

The chain links TRBV7-2 to TRBJ2-5; the D gene is possibly TRBD1 (7 bases). Germline loops: CDR1 SGHTA, CDR2 FQGNSA. The CDR3 is 15 amino acids. With 5 bases removed from V and 5 bases from J, the gap between germline ends came to 18 bases. The CDR3 reads CASSPMGGRGETQYF. The CDR3 DNA reads as TGTGCCAGCAGCCCTATGGGGGGCAGGGGGGAGACCCAGTACTTC.

This clone was detected only once. The chain couples TRBV2 to TRBJ2-2; TRBD2 matches at 7 bases. This CDR3 has 19 residues. The V and J ends lost 7 bases and 2 bases, in that order; junction bases with no gene match: 19. Germline CDR1 is SNHLY and CDR2 is FYNNEI. The DNA for the CDR3 is TGTGCCAGCACTCCTGAAATTAGCGGGTGGGTGGGAAACACCGGGGAGCTGTTTTTT. Residues: CASTPEISGWVGNTGELFF. The full variable domain, rest sourced from reference TRBV2 and TRBJ2-2, is EPEVTQTPSHQVTQMGQEVILRCVPISNHLYFYWYRQILGQKVEFLVSFYNNEISEKSEIFDDQFSVERPDGSNFTLKIRSTKLEDSAMYFCASTPEISGWVGNTGELFFGEGSRLTVL.

This sequence joins TRBV19 and TRBJ2-4; D call uncertain. Germline loops: CDR1 LNHDA, CDR2 SQIVND (reference sequence). V shed 3 bases and J shed 7 bases, with 4 bases lying between them. CDR3 length: 11 residues. The CDR3 here is CASSIMNIQYF. In DNA, the CDR3 is TGTGCCAGTAGTATTATGAACATTCAGTACTTC. Looking up the rest from reference TRBV19 and TRBJ2-4 gives the full variable domain: DGGITQSPKYLFRKEGQNVTLSCEQNLNHDAMYWYRQDPGQGLRLIYYSQIVNDFQKGDIAEGYSVSREKKESFPLTVTSAQKNPTAFYLCASSIMNIQYFGAGTRLSVL.

The V call is TRBV2, the J call TRBJ2-1; 10 nucleotides align to TRBD2. The CDR3 length is 17 residues. Per germline, CDR1 SNHLY and CDR2 FYNNEI. Unmatched junction bases numbered 12, after V lost 4 bases and J lost 6 bases. The CDR3 is CASSGLAGALGSNEQFF. The CDR3, as DNA: TGTGCCAGCAGTGGGCTAGCGGGAGCGCTGGGTAGCAATGAGCAGTTCTTC.

The J gene is TRBJ2-3, the V gene TRBV5-4, with a weak D call TRBD2 (6 bases). Germline V CDR1 and CDR2: SGHNT, YYREEE (reference sequence). V was shortened by 0 bases and J by 1 base, with 18 bases between the two germline ends. The CDR3 is 18 amino acids. The CDR3 loop is CASSLAGRTIVGTDTQYF. CDR3 bases: TGTGCCAGCAGCTTGGCTGGCCGGACTATTGTAGGCACAGATACGCAGTATTTT. The variable domain in full, completed from reference TRBV5-4 and TRBJ2-3, reads ETGVTQSPTHLIKTRGQQVTLRCSSQSGHNTVSWYQQALGQGPQFIFQYYREEENGRGNFPPRFSGLQFPNYSSELNVNALELDDSALYLCASSLAGRTIVGTDTQYFGPGTRLTVL.

The chain carries TRBV10-3 and TRBJ2-2; no reliable D call. The CDR3 is 12 amino acids. The germline CDR1 and CDR2 sequences are ENHRY and SYGVKD. The V end was cut by 6 bases, the J end by 4 bases, with 6 bases between. CDR3 nucleotide sequence: TGTGCCATCAGGTCGGGCACCGGGGAGCTGTTTTTT. This translates into CAIRSGTGELFF.

CDR3: CASSARQGGSMLDGYTF. The CDR3 DNA is TGTGCCAGCAGCGCAAGACAGGGTGGGTCTATGCTTGATGGCTACACCTTC. V is TRBV7-2 and J is TRBJ1-2, with 7 bases aligning to TRBD1. CDR1 SGHTA and CDR2 FQGNSA come from the germline V gene. The CDR3 length is 17 residues. V lost 5 bases and J lost 6; bases outside the gene matches: 18. Drawing the rest from reference TRBV7-2 and TRBJ1-2, the complete variable domain is GAGVSQSPSNKVTEKGKDVELRCDPISGHTALYWYRQSLGQGLEFLIYFQGNSAPDKSGLPSDRFSAERTGGSVSTLTIQRTQQEDSAVYLCASSARQGGSMLDGYTFGSGTRLTVV.

The chain recombines TRBV5-1 with TRBJ2-1; 9 bases match TRBD1. This CDR3 has 15 residues. Trimming cost V 4 bases and J 4 bases; bases outside gene matches: 6. Germline CDR1 SGHRS, CDR2 YFSETQ. The CDR3 coding sequence is TGCGCCAGCAGCCCACAGGGGGCCGCATACAATGAGCAGTTCTTC. Its protein product is CASSPQGAAYNEQFF. The whole variable domain, filled in from reference TRBV5-1 and TRBJ2-1, reads KAGVTQTPRYLIKTRGQQVTLSCSPISGHRSVSWYQQTPGQGLQFLFEYFSETQRNKGNFPGRFSGRQFSNSRSEMNVSTLELGDSALYLCASSPQGAAYNEQFFGPGTRLTVL.

The chain has TRBV7-9 and TRBJ2-5; perhaps TRBD1 as D (6 bases). Trimming left V 5 bases short and J 0 bases short, with 10 bases between. Germline CDR1 is SEHNR and CDR2 is FQNEAQ (reference sequence). The CDR3 consists of 14 residues. CDR3 amino acids: CASSPDRYQETQYF. In nucleotides, the CDR3 is TGTGCCAGCAGCCCCGACAGGTACCAAGAGACCCAGTACTTC. The variable domain in full, with the rest retrieved from reference TRBV7-9 and TRBJ2-5, is DTGVSQNPRHKITKRGQNVTFRCDPISEHNRLYWYRQTLGQGPEFLTYFQNEAQLEKSRLLSDRFSAERPKGSFSTLEIQRTEQGDSAMYLCASSPDRYQETQYFGPGTRLLVL.

The chain combines TRBV7-9 with TRBJ2-7; D is perhaps TRBD2 (6 bases). Per germline, CDR1 SEHNR and CDR2 FQNEAQ (reference sequence). CDR3 length: 14 amino acids. With 0 bases removed from V and 2 bases from J, the gap between germline ends came to 8 bases. The CDR3 DNA is TGTGCCAGCAGCTTAGCTGGCGGGGCCTACGAGCAGTACTTC. Its translation is CASSLAGGAYEQYF.

In this sample, this clone turned up a few times. This rearrangement joins TRBV5-1 to TRBJ2-4; 8 bases align to TRBD2. The CDR3 is 18 amino acids. The germline V gene encodes CDR1 SGHRS and CDR2 YFSETQ. J gave up 3 bases and V 1 base, and 12 bases lay outside the gene matches. As DNA, the CDR3 is TGCGCCAGCAGCTTGCTGAGCGGGAGTTTGATTTTCAAAAACATTCAGTACTTC. Amino acids: CASSLLSGSLIFKNIQYF.

The rearrangement links TRBV2 to TRBJ2-2; 8 nucleotides match TRBD2. The CDR3 loop spans 13 amino acids. Germline values: CDR1 SNHLY, CDR2 FYNNEI. V was pared by 6 bases and J by 8 bases, with 5 bases of the junction left unmatched. The CDR3 spells CASSVAGTGELFF. CDR3 nucleotide sequence: TGTGCCAGCAGCGTAGCGGGAACTGGGGAGCTGTTTTTT.

CDR3 loop: CASSLGQGQKTQYF. As DNA, the CDR3 is TGTGCCAGCAGCTTAGGGCAGGGTCAGAAGACCCAGTACTTC. The genes are TRBV7-9 and TRBJ2-5, with a possible D match to TRBD1 (5 bases). Trimming cost V 1 base and J 6 bases, with 12 bases left between them. Germline assignment: CDR1 SEHNR and CDR2 FQNEAQ (reference sequence). The CDR3 length is 14 residues.

The rearrangement uses TRBV27 and TRBJ1-1; no clear D gene. V lost 2 bases and J lost 0, with 7 bases in between. There are 14 residues in the CDR3. Germline CDR1 is MNHEY and CDR2 is SMNVEV (reference sequence). CDR3 sequence reads: CASSLTNLNTEAFF. The CDR3 DNA reads as TGTGCCAGCAGTTTAACAAACCTGAACACTGAAGCTTTCTTT.

V and J are TRBV5-1 and TRBJ2-1, with 16 nucleotides matching TRBD2. Trimming cost V 4 bases and J 4 bases; bases outside gene matches: 8. CDR3 length: 18 residues. The germline V gene encodes CDR1 SGHRS and CDR2 YFSETQ. Here the CDR3 reads CASSPGTSGRALYNEQFF. CDR3 bases: TGCGCCAGCAGCCCCGGGACTAGCGGGAGGGCCCTATACAATGAGCAGTTCTTC.

The V call is TRBV29-1, the J call TRBJ1-1; D perhaps matches TRBD1 (5 bases). CDR1 is SQVTM and CDR2 is ANQGSEA in the germline V gene. Trimming stripped 3 bases from V and 1 base from J, with 21 bases between. This CDR3 has 17 residues. The DNA of the CDR3 is TGCAGCGTTGATGGGGGGAGGGCGGTCTTGACGAACACTGAAGCTTTCTTT. Translation gives CSVDGGRAVLTNTEAFF.